The present entry profiles one T cell receptor beta chain with its context. Its antigen is undetermined. The entry originates in a study of CD8 T cells in Susac syndrome. In the study overall: Within the sequenced group of Susac syndrome patients, more than 5 showed active disease and roughly eight were in remission. At the time their blood was drawn, patients with Susac syndrome were either therapy-naive, on corticosteroids (with some of them also receiving intravenous immunoglobulin), or on intravenous immunoglobulin alone. Study-wide findings and caveats: In Susac syndrome, CD4+ T cell repertoires lacked any clonal expansion.

Reverse transcription of 0.5 to 1 ug RNA was carried out with random hexamers. It was immunoSEQ multiplex PCR that amplified TCR beta CDR3 across 54 Vbeta and 13 Jbeta. In TCRdb, the immunoSEQ multiplex PCR reads were re-called with MiXCR into one record per CDR3 protein. The table includes about 140,000 distinct CDR3 sequences, 95% detected once. This TCR came from a human donor with Susac syndrome. Source material: CD4+ T cells from PBMCs.

The CDR3 DNA reads as TGCGCCAGCGCCTCTATCGCTAGCGCCCGAGGCACCGGGGAGCTGTTTTTT. As protein: CASASIASARGTGELFF. The V call is TRBV4-1, the J call TRBJ2-2, with a possible D match to TRBD2 (6 bases). The CDR3 has 17 residues. In germline, CDR1 is MGHRA, CDR2 YSYEKL. Deletions cut 8 bases from V and 4 bases from J, with 23 bases between.